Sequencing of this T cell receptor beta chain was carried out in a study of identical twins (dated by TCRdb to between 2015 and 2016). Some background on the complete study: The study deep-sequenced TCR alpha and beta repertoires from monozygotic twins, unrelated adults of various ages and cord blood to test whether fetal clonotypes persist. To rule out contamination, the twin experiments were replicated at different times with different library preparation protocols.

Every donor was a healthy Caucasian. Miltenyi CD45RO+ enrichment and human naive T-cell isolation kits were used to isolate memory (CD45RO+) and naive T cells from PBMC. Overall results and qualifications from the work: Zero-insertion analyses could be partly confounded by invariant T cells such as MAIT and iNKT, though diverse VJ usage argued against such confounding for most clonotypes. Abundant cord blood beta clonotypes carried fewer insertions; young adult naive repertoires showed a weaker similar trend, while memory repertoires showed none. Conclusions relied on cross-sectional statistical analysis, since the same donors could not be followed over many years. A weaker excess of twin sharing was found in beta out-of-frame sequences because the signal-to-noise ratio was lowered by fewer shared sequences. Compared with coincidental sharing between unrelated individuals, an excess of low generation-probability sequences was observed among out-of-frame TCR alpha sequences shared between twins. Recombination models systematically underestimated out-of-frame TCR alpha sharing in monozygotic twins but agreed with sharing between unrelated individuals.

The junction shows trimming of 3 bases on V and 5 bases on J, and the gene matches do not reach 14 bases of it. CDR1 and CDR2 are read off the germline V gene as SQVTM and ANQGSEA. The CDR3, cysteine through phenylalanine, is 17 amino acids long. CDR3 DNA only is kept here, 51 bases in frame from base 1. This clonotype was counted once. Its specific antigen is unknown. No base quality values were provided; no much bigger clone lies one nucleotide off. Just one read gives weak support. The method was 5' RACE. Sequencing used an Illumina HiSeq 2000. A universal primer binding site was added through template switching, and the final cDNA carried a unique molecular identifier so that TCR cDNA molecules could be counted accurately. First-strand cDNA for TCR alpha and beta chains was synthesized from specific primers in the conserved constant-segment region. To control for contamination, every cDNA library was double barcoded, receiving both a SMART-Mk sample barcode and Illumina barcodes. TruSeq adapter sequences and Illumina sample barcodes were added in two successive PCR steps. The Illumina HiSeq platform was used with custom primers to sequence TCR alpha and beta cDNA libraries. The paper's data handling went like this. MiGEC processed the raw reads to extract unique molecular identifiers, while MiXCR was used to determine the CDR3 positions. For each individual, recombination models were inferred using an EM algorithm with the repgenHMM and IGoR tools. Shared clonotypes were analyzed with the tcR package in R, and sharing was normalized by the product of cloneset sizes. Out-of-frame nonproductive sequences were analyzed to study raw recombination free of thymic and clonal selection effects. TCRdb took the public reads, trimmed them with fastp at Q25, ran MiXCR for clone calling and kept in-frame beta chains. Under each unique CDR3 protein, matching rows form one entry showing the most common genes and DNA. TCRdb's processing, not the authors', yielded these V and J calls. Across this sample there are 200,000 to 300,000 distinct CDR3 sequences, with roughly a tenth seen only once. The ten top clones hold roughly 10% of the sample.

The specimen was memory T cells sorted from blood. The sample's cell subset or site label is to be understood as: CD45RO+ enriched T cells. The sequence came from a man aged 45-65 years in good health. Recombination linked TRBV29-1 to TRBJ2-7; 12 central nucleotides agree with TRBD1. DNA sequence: TGCAGCGTTGACGGGACAGGGGGCCAGGTAGGTGCCCACGAGCAGTACTTC. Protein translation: CSVDGTGGQVGAHEQYF.